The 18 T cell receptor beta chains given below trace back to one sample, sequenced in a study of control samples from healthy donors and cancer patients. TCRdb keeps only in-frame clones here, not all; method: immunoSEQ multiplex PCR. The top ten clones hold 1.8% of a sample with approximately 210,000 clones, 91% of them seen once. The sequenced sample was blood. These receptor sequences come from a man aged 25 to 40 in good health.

CDR3 sequence reads: CASSTGARATNEKLFF. The CDR3 DNA sequence: TGTGCCAGTAGCACTGGGGCCCGAGCAACTAATGAAAAACTGTTTTTT. The chain couples TRBV19 to TRBJ1-4; the D gene is possibly TRBD1 (5 bases). The CDR3 consists of 16 residues. Germline CDR1 LNHDA, CDR2 SQIVND (reference sequence). V shed 6 bases and J shed 0 bases, with 14 bases lying between them. Complete variable domain (other parts from reference TRBV19 and TRBJ1-4): DGGITQSPKYLFRKEGQNVTLSCEQNLNHDAMYWYRQDPGQGLRLIYYSQIVNDFQKGDIAEGYSVSREKKESFPLTVTSAQKNPTAFYLCASSTGARATNEKLFFGSGTQLSVL.

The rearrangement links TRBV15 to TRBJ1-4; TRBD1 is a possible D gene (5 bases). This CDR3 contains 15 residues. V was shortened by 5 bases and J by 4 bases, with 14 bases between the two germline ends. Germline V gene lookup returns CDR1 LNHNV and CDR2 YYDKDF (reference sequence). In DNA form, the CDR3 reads TGTGCCACCAGCTTCCGGCAGGGCGTTAATGAAAAACTGTTTTTT. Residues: CATSFRQGVNEKLFF.

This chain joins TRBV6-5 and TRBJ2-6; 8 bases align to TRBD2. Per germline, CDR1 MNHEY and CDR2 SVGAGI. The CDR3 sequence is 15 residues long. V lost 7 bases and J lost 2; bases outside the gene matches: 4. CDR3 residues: CASNFGGAGANVLTF. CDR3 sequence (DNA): TGTGCCAGCAACTTCGGGGGGGCTGGGGCCAACGTCCTGACTTTC.

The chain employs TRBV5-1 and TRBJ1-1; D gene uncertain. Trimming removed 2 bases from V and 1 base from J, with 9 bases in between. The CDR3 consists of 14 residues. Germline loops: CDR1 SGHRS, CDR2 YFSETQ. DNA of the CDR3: TGCGCCAGCAGCTTCGGGTTCGGGAACACTGAAGCTTTCTTT. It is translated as CASSFGFGNTEAFF.

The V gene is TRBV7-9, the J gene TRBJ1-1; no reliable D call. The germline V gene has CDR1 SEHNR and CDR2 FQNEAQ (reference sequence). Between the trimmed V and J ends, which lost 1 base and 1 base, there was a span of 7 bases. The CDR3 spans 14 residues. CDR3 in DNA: TGTGCCAGCAGCTTAGTCGCCCAGAACACTGAAGCTTTCTTT. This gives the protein CASSLVAQNTEAFF.

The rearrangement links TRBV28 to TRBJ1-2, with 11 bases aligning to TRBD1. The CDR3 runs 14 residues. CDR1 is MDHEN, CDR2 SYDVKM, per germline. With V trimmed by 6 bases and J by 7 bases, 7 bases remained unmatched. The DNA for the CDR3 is TGTGCCAGCAGCCCGGGACAGGGGGATGGTGGCTACACCTTC. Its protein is CASSPGQGDGGYTF.

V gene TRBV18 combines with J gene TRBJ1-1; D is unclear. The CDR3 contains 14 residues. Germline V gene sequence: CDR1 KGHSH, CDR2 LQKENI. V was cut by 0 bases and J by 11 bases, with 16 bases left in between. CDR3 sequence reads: CASSPPEAGIIAFF. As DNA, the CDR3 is TGTGCCAGCTCACCACCTGAAGCGGGGATTATCGCTTTCTTT. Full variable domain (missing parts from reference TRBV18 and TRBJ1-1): NAGVMQNPRHLVRRRGQEARLRCSPMKGHSHVYWYRQLPEEGLKFMVYLQKENIIDESGMPKERFSAEFPKEGPSILRIQQVVRGDSAAYFCASSPPEAGIIAFFGQGTRLTVV.

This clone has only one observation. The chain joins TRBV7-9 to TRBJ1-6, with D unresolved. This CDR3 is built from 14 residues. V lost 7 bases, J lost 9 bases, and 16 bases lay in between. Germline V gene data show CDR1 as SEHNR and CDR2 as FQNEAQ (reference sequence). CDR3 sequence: CASTDRATRSPLHF. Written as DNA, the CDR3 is TGTGCCAGCACCGACCGGGCCACTCGTTCACCCCTCCACTTT.

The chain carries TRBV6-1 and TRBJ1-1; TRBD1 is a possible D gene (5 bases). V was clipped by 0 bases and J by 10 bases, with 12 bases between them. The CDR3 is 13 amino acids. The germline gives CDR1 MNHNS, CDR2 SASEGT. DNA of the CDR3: TGTGCCAGCAGTGAAGCCGGGGGAAAAGGAGCTTTCTTT. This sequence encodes CASSEAGGKGAFF.

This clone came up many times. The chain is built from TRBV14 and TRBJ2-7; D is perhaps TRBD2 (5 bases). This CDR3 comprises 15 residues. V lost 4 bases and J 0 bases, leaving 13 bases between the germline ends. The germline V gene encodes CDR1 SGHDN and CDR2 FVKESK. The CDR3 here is CASSPGPGGSYEQYF. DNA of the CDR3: TGTGCCAGCAGCCCGGGCCCCGGAGGCTCCTACGAGCAGTACTTC.

CDR3 region: CASSSPGDTQYF. DNA for the CDR3: TGTGCCAGCAGCTCCCCCGGGGATACGCAGTATTTT. The V gene is TRBV13, the J gene TRBJ2-3; D is uncertain. The CDR3 totals 12 residues. V was shortened by 4 bases and J by 6 bases, with 8 bases between the two germline ends. Germline-derived CDR1 and CDR2 are PRHDT and FYEKMQ (reference sequence).

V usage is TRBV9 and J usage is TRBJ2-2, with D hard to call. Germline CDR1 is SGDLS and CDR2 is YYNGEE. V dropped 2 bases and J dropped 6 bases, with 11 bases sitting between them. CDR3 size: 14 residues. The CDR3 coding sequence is TGTGCCAGCAGCGTGGCCGAAGCAGCCGGGGAGCTGTTTTTT. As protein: CASSVAEAAGELFF. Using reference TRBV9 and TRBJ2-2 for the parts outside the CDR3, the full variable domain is DSGVTQTPKHLITATGQRVTLRCSPRSGDLSVYWYQQSLDQGLQFLIQYYNGEERAKGNILERFSAQQFPDLHSELNLSSLELGDSALYFCASSVAEAAGELFFGEGSRLTVL.

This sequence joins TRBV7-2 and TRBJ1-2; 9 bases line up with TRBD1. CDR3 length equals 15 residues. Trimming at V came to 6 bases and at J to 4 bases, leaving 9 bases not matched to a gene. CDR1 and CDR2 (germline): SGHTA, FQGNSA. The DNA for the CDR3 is TGTGCCAGCAGTTACGGGACAGGGAAGGTCTATGGCTACACCTTC. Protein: CASSYGTGKVYGYTF.

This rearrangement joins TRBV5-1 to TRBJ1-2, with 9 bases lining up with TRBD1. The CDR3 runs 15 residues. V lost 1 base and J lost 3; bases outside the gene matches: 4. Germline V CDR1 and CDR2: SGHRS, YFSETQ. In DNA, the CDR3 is TGCGCCAGCAGCTTGACAGGGGGCGGGGACTATGGCTACACCTTC. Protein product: CASSLTGGGDYGYTF.

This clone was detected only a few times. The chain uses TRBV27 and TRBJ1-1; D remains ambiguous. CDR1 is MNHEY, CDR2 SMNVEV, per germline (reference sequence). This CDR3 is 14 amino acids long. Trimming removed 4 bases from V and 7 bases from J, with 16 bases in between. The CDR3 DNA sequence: TGTGCCAGCAGTTACCTCGGGCAGTCCAATGAAGCTTTCTTT. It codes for CASSYLGQSNEAFF.

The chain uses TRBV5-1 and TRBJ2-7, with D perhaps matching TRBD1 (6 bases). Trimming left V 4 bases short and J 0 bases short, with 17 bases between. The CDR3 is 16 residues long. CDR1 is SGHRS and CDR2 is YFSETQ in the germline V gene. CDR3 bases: TGCGCCAGCAGCCCTACCGCAGGGGCCCCCTCCTACGAGCAGTACTTC. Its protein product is CASSPTAGAPSYEQYF.

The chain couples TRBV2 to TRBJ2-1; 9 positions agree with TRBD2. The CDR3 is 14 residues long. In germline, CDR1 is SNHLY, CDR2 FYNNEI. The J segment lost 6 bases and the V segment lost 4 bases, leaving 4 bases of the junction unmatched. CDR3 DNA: TGTGCCAGCAGTGTGGCGGGGGGGCTCAATGAGCAGTTCTTC. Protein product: CASSVAGGLNEQFF.

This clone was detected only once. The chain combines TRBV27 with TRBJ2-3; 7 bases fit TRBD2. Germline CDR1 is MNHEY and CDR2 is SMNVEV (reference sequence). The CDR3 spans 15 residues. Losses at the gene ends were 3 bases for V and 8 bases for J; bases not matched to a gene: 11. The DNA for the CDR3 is TGTGCCAGCAGTTTTCAAGTCGGGGGGTCGGGTACGCAGTATTTT. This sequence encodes CASSFQVGGSGTQYF.